This T cell receptor (beta chain) is from a study of T cell repertoires in cytomegalovirus infection. The overall study: In public TCR beta signatures, there were indications of both CMV infection and matching HLA type. Regarding the study as a whole: Carriers of CMV and the relevant HLA type were discriminated by public TCR beta frequency.

Each CDR3 protein gets one entry after TCRdb re-called the reads with MiXCR. This table has fewer than 950,000 distinct CDR3 sequences, approximately 30% appearing once. Germline V CDR1 and CDR2: SGDLS, YYNGEE. Trimming took 8 bases from V and 7 from J, leaving 11 bases between them. The CDR3 runs to 11 residues. Points on this clonotype: Its matching antigen is unknown.

The receptor's source is a human donor in good health (CMV status not recorded). Some clones in this sample may be carry-over from other donors' samples. This specimen consisted of cultured CD8+ T cells from PBMCs, obtained from culture after CMV antigen stimulation. J is TRBJ2-3 and V is TRBV9; D unresolved. The CDR3 coding sequence is TGTGCCAGAGATCCACTTTATACGCAGTATTTT. This gives the protein CARDPLYTQYF.